A single sample is the source of the 9 T cell receptor beta chains below, sequenced in a study of control samples from healthy donors and cancer patients. Produced via immunoSEQ multiplex PCR; TCRdb's table is partial and in-frame only. The table has approximately 100,000 clones, approximately 90% seen once. Sequenced sample: blood. Receptors were obtained from a human donor in good health. The donor label of this sample is uncertain.

The V gene is TRBV30, the J gene TRBJ2-1; 8 positions agree with TRBD2. The length of the CDR3 is 18 residues. The V gene end was trimmed by 2 bases and the J gene end by 0 bases; junction bases not matched to a gene: 12. CDR1 is GTSNPN, CDR2 SVGIG, per germline (reference sequence). CDR3 sequence: CAWSLALIAGNSYNEQFF. CDR3 nucleotide sequence: TGTGCCTGGAGTCTTGCCCTTATAGCGGGGAACTCCTACAATGAGCAGTTCTTC.

This clone appeared a few times. The V and J genes are TRBV28 and TRBJ1-6, with 11 bases aligning to TRBD1. Looked up from germline, CDR1 is MDHEN and CDR2 is SYDVKM. After removal of 2 bases from V and 10 bases from J, the junction contained 13 bases not matched to a gene. This CDR3 is built from 18 residues. The CDR3 sequence is CASSLPPDRTGGGSPLHF. As DNA, the CDR3 is TGTGCCAGCAGTTTACCACCCGACCGGACAGGGGGCGGATCACCCCTCCACTTT.

The chain couples TRBV6-1 to TRBJ2-4; TRBD1 aligns across 7 bases. Germline CDR1 is MNHNS and CDR2 is SASEGT. The CDR3 contains 15 residues. Trimming took 2 bases from V and 8 from J; bases not matched to a gene: 9. The CDR3 protein is CASSELQGSADIQYF. In DNA form, the CDR3 reads TGTGCCAGCAGTGAATTACAGGGGTCTGCGGACATTCAGTACTTC.

V usage is TRBV4-2 and J usage is TRBJ1-1; D call uncertain. The germline V gene has CDR1 LGHNA and CDR2 YNFKEQ. V lost 0 bases, J lost 6 bases, and 11 bases lay in between. The CDR3 has 14 residues. As DNA, the CDR3 is TGTGCCAGCAGCCAAGAGGAATTCGGAGCTGAAGCTTTCTTT. Its translation: CASSQEEFGAEAFF.

This chain links TRBV7-8 with TRBJ2-7, with D tentatively TRBD1 or TRBD2 (5 bases each). The V gene lost 1 base and the J gene lost 3 bases, with 13 bases spanning the gap. Germline V lookup: CDR1 SGHVS, CDR2 FQNEAQ. This CDR3 contains 15 residues. The DNA for the CDR3 is TGTGCCAGCAGCTTAGTAGGGACGGCGGGCTACGAGCAGTACTTC. Its translation: CASSLVGTAGYEQYF.

The chain combines TRBV2 with TRBJ2-3, with 7 bases fitting TRBD2. Germline CDR1 and CDR2: SNHLY and FYNNEI. The junction had 4 bases not matched to a gene; V was cut back by 3 bases and J by 1 base. There are 15 residues in the CDR3. For the CDR3, the DNA is TGTGCCAGCAGTGAGGGGGGGATTGGCACAGATACGCAGTATTTT. Translated, it gives CASSEGGIGTDTQYF. The whole variable domain, remainder taken from reference TRBV2 and TRBJ2-3, is EPEVTQTPSHQVTQMGQEVILRCVPISNHLYFYWYRQILGQKVEFLVSFYNNEISEKSEIFDDQFSVERPDGSNFTLKIRSTKLEDSAMYFCASSEGGIGTDTQYFGPGTRLTVL.

The genes are TRBV3-1 (or the pseudogene TRBV3-2) and TRBJ1-4; D is possibly TRBD1 (5 bases). Trimming shortened V by 2 bases and J by 4 bases, and 14 bases separated the two germline ends. Germline CDR1 LGHDT, CDR2 YNNKEL (reference sequence). This CDR3 region has 16 residues. As DNA, the CDR3 is TGTGCCAGCAGCCAATTCCCCGGGACGAATAATGAAAAACTGTTTTTT. Protein: CASSQFPGTNNEKLFF.

As DNA, the CDR3 is TGTGCCAGCAGCTTGGCCCTGGGGAGGAGCTCCTACAATGAGCAGTTCTTC. Residues: CASSLALGRSSYNEQFF. V usage is TRBV5-6 and J usage is TRBJ2-1; TRBD2 might be the D (6 bases). V shed 0 bases and J shed 0 bases, with 13 bases lying between them. The CDR3 length is 17 residues. Germline loops: CDR1 SGHDT, CDR2 YYEEEE.

The chain carries TRBV29-1 and TRBJ1-2; TRBD1 aligns across 7 bases. The germline gives CDR1 SQVTM, CDR2 ANQGSEA. V gave up 2 bases and J gave up 8 bases; unmatched junction bases: 8. The CDR3 contains 13 residues. The CDR3 DNA sequence: TGCAGCGTTGAAAACGGACAGGCCACGGGCTACACCTTC. Translated: CSVENGQATGYTF.